This is a list of T cell receptor beta chains from one sample in a study of PD-L1 blockade in urothelial cancer. Repertoires were generated with immunoSEQ multiplex PCR, while TCRdb's copy carries only in-frame clones and drops some. This repertoire shows around 130,000 clones, around 85% found once; its top ten account for roughly 2.9%. Sequencing used PBMCs, obtained around atezolizumab (anti-PD-L1) treatment. These receptors all come from a man in his fifties with urothelial cancer. Each CDR3 is given with its conserved first and last residue. Fields, in order: J gene, clone size, D gene, V gene, CDR3 DNA, CDR3 protein. A D gene is named only where the DNA matches it firmly. Only some rows state a clone size, as once, few, many or a class for expanded clones.

>TRBJ2-1|-|TRBD2|TRBV6-1
TGTGCCAGCAGTGTTGCGGGAGGGGGGCCTTACAATGAGCAGTTCTTC
CASSVAGGGPYNEQFF
>TRBJ1-2|-|-|TRBV11-2
TGTGCCAGCAGCTTACAGTATGGCTACACCTTC
CASSLQYGYTF
>TRBJ2-3|-|-|TRBV6-4
TGTGCCAGCAGTGAAGGGCGGGGCACAGATACGCAGTATTTT
CASSEGRGTDTQYF
>TRBJ2-5|-|TRBD2|TRBV6-5
TGTGCCAGCAGTTCTGGACTAGCGGGAGGTAGGGAGACCCAGTACTTC
CASSSGLAGGRETQYF
>TRBJ2-2|once|-|TRBV7-8
TGTGCCAGCTGGGCGGGTCCCTTGAACACCGGGGAGCTGTTTTTT
CASWAGPLNTGELFF
>TRBJ2-6|-|TRBD1|TRBV19
TGTGCCAGTAGTCTCGGACAGGGACGTTCTGGGGCCAACGTCCTGACTTTC
CASSLGQGRSGANVLTF
>TRBJ2-7|-|TRBD2|TRBV6-5
TGTGCCAGCAGTTACTCGGTAGCGGGAGCAGGCTACGAGCAGTACTTC
CASSYSVAGAGYEQYF
>TRBJ1-1|-|TRBD1|TRBV5-1
TGCGCCAGCAGCTTACAGGGGTCTAACACTGAAGCTTTCTTT
CASSLQGSNTEAFF
>TRBJ2-1|-|TRBD2|TRBV4-2
TGTGCCAGCAGCCAAGCTCGGGGGGGCTACAATGAGCAGTTCTTC
CASSQARGGYNEQFF
>TRBJ2-7|-|TRBD1|TRBV11-2
TGTGCCAGCAGCTCGCCGACGAGTGGACAGGACCTCTCCTACGAGCAGTACTTC
CASSSPTSGQDLSYEQYF
>TRBJ2-6|-|TRBD2|TRBV19
TGTGCCAGTACCGCAAGCGGGAGCAGTTTGACTACTGGGGCCAACGTCCTGACTTTC
CASTASGSSLTTGANVLTF
>TRBJ2-4|-|-|TRBV5-5
TGTGCCAGCAGCTTCGGAAACATTCAGTACTTC
CASSFGNIQYF
>TRBJ2-7|-|TRBD1|TRBV7-9
TGTGCCAGCAGTTGGGACAGGGGCGAGCAGTACTTC
CASSWDRGEQYF
>TRBJ1-1|-|-|TRBV19
TGTGCCAGTAGGGGGGCGAACACTGAAGCTTTCTTT
CASRGANTEAFF
>TRBJ2-4|-|TRBD2|TRBV9
TGTGCCAGCAGCTCCGATGATAGCGGGAGTACCATTCAGTACTTC
CASSSDDSGSTIQYF
>TRBJ1-6|-|-|TRBV7-9
TGTGCCAGCAGCCGGGCCGGAGGTAATTCACCCCTCCACTTT
CASSRAGGNSPLHF
>TRBJ2-7|-|TRBD2|TRBV9
TGTGCCAGCAGCAAGACTAGCGGAAGCTCCTACGAGCAGTACTTC
CASSKTSGSSYEQYF
>TRBJ2-1|-|TRBD2|TRBV27
TGTGCCAGCAGGCGATCCGGGGGGGCAAACAATGAGCAGTTCTTC
CASRRSGGANNEQFF
>TRBJ2-1|-|-|TRBV5-5
TGTGCCAGCAGCTCGAAAGTGGGAGGTTCCTACAATGAGCAGTTCTTC
CASSSKVGGSYNEQFF
>TRBJ1-2|-|TRBD1|TRBV7-9
TGTGCCAGCAGCTTAGTAGCTGGGACAGGGTATGGCTATGGCTACACCTTC
CASSLVAGTGYGYGYTF
>TRBJ2-1|-|-|TRBV5-1
TGCGCCAGCAGCGCCTCAGACAATGAGCAGTTCTTC
CASSASDNEQFF
>TRBJ1-1|-|-|TRBV7-7
TGTGCTAGCAGCTTAGATCCAAACACTGAAGCTTTCTTT
CASSLDPNTEAFF
>TRBJ2-7|once|-|TRBV5-1
TGCGCCAGCAGCTTGGATACAGGGGACTTCTACGAGCAGTACTTC
CASSLDTGDFYEQYF
>TRBJ2-5|-|-|TRBV14
TGTGCCAGCAGCCAGTTCCCCTTGGAGACCCAGTACTTC
CASSQFPLETQYF
>TRBJ2-1|-|TRBD2|TRBV14
TGTGCCAGCAGCCAAGGACTAGCTTTCGGTGAGCAGTTCTTC
CASSQGLAFGEQFF
>TRBJ1-2|few|-|TRBV6-5
TGTGCCAGCGCCCCAGCGGGACACGGATATGGCTACACCTTC
CASAPAGHGYGYTF
>TRBJ1-6|-|TRBD1|TRBV7-9
TGTGCCAGCAGCTTAGGCGGAGTCTTTGGGACAGTTTCTAATTCACCCCTCCACTTT
CASSLGGVFGTVSNSPLHF
>TRBJ2-7|-|TRBD1|TRBV28
TGTGCCAGCAACCCGACAGGGGACGAGCAGTACTTC
CASNPTGDEQYF
>TRBJ2-5|-|-|TRBV7-2
TGTGCCAGCTCAAAGTACGGGAACCAAGAGACCCAGTACTTC
CASSKYGNQETQYF
>TRBJ1-2|-|TRBD1|TRBV19
TGTGCCAGTAGTATGACAGGGCGAGGCTACACCTTC
CASSMTGRGYTF
>TRBJ1-6|-|-|TRBV6-4
TGTGCCAGCAGTGACTCCGCCGGAGCGAATTCACCCCTCCACTTT
CASSDSAGANSPLHF
>TRBJ2-2|many|-|TRBV29-1
TGCAGCGTTGGCAGGGGCACCGGGGAGCTGTTTTTT
CSVGRGTGELFF
>TRBJ2-1|-|TRBD2|TRBV6-5
TGTGCCAGCAGTCCGGGACTAGTGGTGCGCGATGAGCAGTTCTTC
CASSPGLVVRDEQFF
>TRBJ1-4|-|TRBD1|TRBV30
TGTGCCTGGAGTGACAGGGGCGAAAAACTGTTTTTT
CAWSDRGEKLFF
>TRBJ2-3|-|-|TRBV15
TGTGCCACATCCCGTGATTTGGGGGGTACAGATACGCAGTATTTT
CATSRDLGGTDTQYF
>TRBJ2-3|once|-|TRBV28
TGTGCCAGCAGTTTATATGCGGGGGCGACAGATACGCAGTATTTT
CASSLYAGATDTQYF
>TRBJ2-2|-|TRBD2|TRBV7-8
TGTGCCAGCAGCAAATCAGGCGGGAGCGCCGGGGAGCTGTTTTTT
CASSKSGGSAGELFF
>TRBJ1-2|-|TRBD1|TRBV9
TGTGCCAGCAGCGTCGAGGGGGCAGGCTATGGCTACACCTTC
CASSVEGAGYGYTF
>TRBJ1-4|-|TRBD1|TRBV4-1
TGCGCCAGCAGCCGGCGGTGGCAGGGACAGGGGGACCCCCGGCATGAAAAACTGTTTTTT
CASSRRWQGQGDPRHEKLFF
>TRBJ1-2|-|TRBD1|TRBV5-4
TGTGCCAGCAGCTTGGGGGCGGGGACAGGGCCGTATGGCTACACCTTC
CASSLGAGTGPYGYTF
>TRBJ1-2|-|-|TRBV28
TGTGTCCCGGAAGCGGATGGCTACACCTTC
CVPEADGYTF
>TRBJ2-1|-|-|TRBV2
TGTGCCAGCAGTGAGGAGCTAGCGCAGCAGTTCTTC
CASSEELAQQFF
>TRBJ2-5|once|-|TRBV20-1
TGCAGTGCTACCCGCCGGGAGACCCAGTACTTC
CSATRRETQYF
>TRBJ2-6|-|-|TRBV5-6
TGTGCCAGCAGCTTGGATTGGGCCTCTGGGGCCAACGTCCTGACTTTC
CASSLDWASGANVLTF
>TRBJ2-3|-|TRBD2|TRBV7-7
TGTGCTAGCAGCCCCGGGACTAGCGGCACAGATACGCAGTATTTT
CASSPGTSGTDTQYF
>TRBJ2-3|-|TRBD1|TRBV19
TGTGCCAGTAGTACACAGGGGAATACGCAGTATTTT
CASSTQGNTQYF
>TRBJ1-2|-|TRBD1|TRBV5-6
TGTGCCAGCAGCCCGGATGGGACAGGGGAGAGTGGCTACACCTTC
CASSPDGTGESGYTF
>TRBJ1-6|-|TRBD1|TRBV6-5
TGTGCCAGCAGACTACAGGGGAATTCACCCCTCCACTTT
CASRLQGNSPLHF
>TRBJ2-1|few|TRBD2|TRBV7-9
TGTGCCAGCAGCTTTATACTAGCGGGAGACAATGAGCAGTTCTTC
CASSFILAGDNEQFF